This entry concerns a single TCR beta chain. Clones were sequenced by immunoSEQ multiplex PCR, and TCRdb holds only the in-frame ones, with some missing. The sample carries 360,000 or so clones, around 89% recorded once. Described treatment: some 19 received Ad26.COV2.S at low or high dose, single or two shots; five or six received placebo; per-sample allocation not given. Sampling was performed 63 days after the first vaccine or placebo injection. These data belong to a study of Ad26.COV2.S vaccination and SARS-CoV-2 variants. Whole-study context: The vaccine Ad26.COV2.S was put into the muscle once, or twice with 56 days between.

CDR1 is MNHEY, CDR2 SMNVEV, per germline (reference sequence). V lost 5 bases and J 4 bases, leaving 15 bases between the germline ends. This CDR3 has 14 residues. The TCR sequence derives from a person aged 18-65 years who received the Ad26.COV2.S COVID-19 vaccine or a placebo. Sample: peripheral blood, taken in a trial of Ad26.COV2.S vaccine versus placebo. The V call is TRBV27, the J call TRBJ2-7, with D perhaps matching TRBD2 (6 bases). This CDR3 reads CASSPGMGRYEQYF. The DNA for the CDR3 is TGTGCCAGCAGTCCGGGGATGGGGAGGTACGAGCAGTACTTC.